This TCR beta chain emerged from a study of blood T cells in healthy people across ages. Combining a sample-barcoded 5' primer with a J-beta primer mix, a second PCR ran for roughly 7 to 12 cycles. TCRdb re-analysed the 5' RACE reads in MiXCR, keeping a single row per CDR3 protein. The repertoire includes 600,000 or so distinct CDR3 sequences, more than 45% of them detected once, and 20% to 25% sits in the top ten. CDR3 length: 15 residues. The germline CDR1 and CDR2 sequences are SQVTM and ANQGSEA. V dropped 4 bases and J dropped 1 base, with 15 bases sitting between them. The sequencing sample was made of blood. This sequence joins TRBV29-1 and TRBJ2-3; either TRBD1 or TRBD2 may fit D (5 bases each). The TCR comes from a man older than 75 in good health. The DNA for the CDR3 is TGCAGCGTTGGGGGGACGGACCGGGGCACAGATACGCAGTATTTT. Its translation is CSVGGTDRGTDTQYF.